This TCR beta chain is drawn from a study of regulatory T cells in long-lasting Graves disease. Libraries of TCR beta came from iRepertoire HTBI primers plus Arm-PCR of CDR3 regions. From the multiplex PCR reads, TCRdb called clonotypes with MiXCR, one entry per CDR3 protein. The sample includes roughly 500,000 distinct CDR3 sequences, 20% of them seen just once. As to time point: persistent/refractory GD, antithyroid drugs over 5 years with positive TRAb. PBMC RNA was the source of the TCR library. In its sample, this clonotype was seen a few times. The TCR originated in a female donor with Graves disease. Sequences were derived from peripheral blood mononuclear cells (PBMCs), sampled when the disease was refractory, from a patient treated with antithyroid drugs.

The DNA for the CDR3 is TGCAGTGCTAGAGGTGGACTAGACGAGCAGTACTTC. Protein: CSARGGLDEQYF. V usage is TRBV20-1 and J usage is TRBJ2-7, with 7 bases matching TRBD2. Germline loops: CDR1 DFQATT, CDR2 SNEGSKA (reference sequence). V lost 1 base and J lost 5; bases outside the gene matches: 2. This CDR3 region has 12 residues.